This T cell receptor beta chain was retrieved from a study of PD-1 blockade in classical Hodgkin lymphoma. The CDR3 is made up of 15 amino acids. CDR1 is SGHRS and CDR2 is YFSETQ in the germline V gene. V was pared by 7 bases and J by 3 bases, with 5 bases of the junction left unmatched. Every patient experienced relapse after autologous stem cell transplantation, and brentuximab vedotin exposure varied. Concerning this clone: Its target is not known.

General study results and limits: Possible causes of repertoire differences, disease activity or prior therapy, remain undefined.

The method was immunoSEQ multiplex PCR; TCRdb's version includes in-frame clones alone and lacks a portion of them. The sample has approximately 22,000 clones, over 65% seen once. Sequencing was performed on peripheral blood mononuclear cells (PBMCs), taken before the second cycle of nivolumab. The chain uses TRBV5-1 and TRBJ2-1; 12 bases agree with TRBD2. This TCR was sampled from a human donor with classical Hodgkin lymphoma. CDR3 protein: CASGLTSGSYNEQFF. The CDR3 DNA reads TGCGCCAGCGGATTGACTAGCGGGAGCTACAATGAGCAGTTCTTC.